The T cell receptor beta chain described here comes from a study of cytomegalovirus exposure and HLA in healthy donors. Study results and caveats: TCR sequences were mostly rare, though some public TCRs occurred in many donors. Altogether, 170 or so TCR beta chains were recorded as cytomegalovirus-associated. Both high specificity and high sensitivity reportedly marked the classifier's diagnosis of cytomegalovirus status.

Here immunoSEQ multiplex PCR was the method, and the copy in TCRdb shows in-frame clones only, minus some. The sample has about 260,000 clones; roughly 91% are singletons. Trimming took 0 bases from V and 8 from J, leaving 17 bases between them. The CDR3 covers 16 residues. The germline CDR1 and CDR2 sequences are SGHAT and FQNNGV. Donors came from a validation cohort of over a hundred subjects, distinct from the first 666-subject cohort. Regarding this clone: Its cognate antigen is unknown.

This TCR was recovered from a woman younger than 45 in good health and CMV-seronegative. The sample consisted of PBMCs. The chain carries TRBV11-2 and TRBJ2-1; D is uncertain. In nucleotides, the CDR3 is TGTGCCAGCAGCTTAGATCATCGGCTAGGCACGGATGAGCAGTTCTTC. Protein sequence: CASSLDHRLGTDEQFF.